These 18 T cell receptor beta chains were all obtained from the same sample, sequenced in a study of shared clonotypes between healthy human individuals. Sequencing was performed with immunoSEQ multiplex PCR; in TCRdb, only in-frame clones are kept and a portion is missing. Here the sample spans 2 million or so clones, approximately 95% being singletons. Specimen: naive CD4+ T cells sorted from blood. The subset denotes: CD45RA+ positively selected. These receptors came from a man aged 18 to 29 in good health.

Turning to this clone: This sample also contains other DNA sequences that code for the same CDR3. The V call is TRBV9, the J call TRBJ2-5; possibly TRBD1 for D (6 bases). The V and J ends lost 0 bases and 1 base respectively, with 10 bases between them. The CDR3 has 15 amino acids. Germline CDR1 and CDR2: SGDLS and YYNGEE. The CDR3 reads CASSVGLGAQETQYF. Here the CDR3 DNA reads TGTGCCAGCAGCGTAGGCCTGGGGGCCCAAGAGACCCAGTACTTC.

CDR3 nucleotides: TGTGCCAGCAGTGATGGGACAGGGTCCTCACCCCTCCACTTT. Translated: CASSDGTGSSPLHF. The rearrangement joins TRBV6-1 to TRBJ1-6; 9 nucleotides align to TRBD1. V lost 3 bases and J lost 10; bases outside the gene matches: 4. Germline V lookup: CDR1 MNHNS, CDR2 SASEGT. The CDR3 loop spans 14 amino acids.

This chain connects TRBV2 to TRBJ2-7; the match to TRBD1 covers 9 bases. CDR3 length: 11 residues. The germline V gene has CDR1 SNHLY and CDR2 FYNNEI. V lost 6 bases to trimming and J lost 11 bases; unmatched junction nucleotides: 5. CDR3 in amino acids: CASRERDREYF. The CDR3, as DNA: TGTGCCAGCAGAGAACGGGACAGGGAGTACTTC.

This clone came up once. CDR3 bases: TGCGCCAGCAGCCAAGGGGTCAGGTTCTACGAGCAGTACTTC. Its protein product is CASSQGVRFYEQYF. The V and J genes are TRBV4-1 and TRBJ2-7; D unresolved. The V end was cut by 1 base, the J end by 3 bases, with 10 bases between. Per the germline V gene, CDR1 is MGHRA and CDR2 is YSYEKL. This CDR3 has 14 residues.

CDR3 loop: CASSSGLTNSPLHF. The DNA for the CDR3 is TGTGCCAGCAGTTCGGGACTTACCAATTCACCCCTCCACTTT. V gene TRBV6-6 combines with J gene TRBJ1-6, with a possible D match to TRBD1 (5 bases). Trimming took 4 bases from V and 7 from J, leaving 11 bases between them. The germline gives CDR1 MNHNY, CDR2 SVGAGI (reference sequence). The CDR3 runs to 14 residues.

This chain uses TRBV19 with TRBJ1-5; D uncertain. The CDR3 spans 15 residues. V was trimmed by 4 bases and J by 1 base, leaving 11 bases between them. CDR1 and CDR2 (germline): LNHDA, SQIVND (reference sequence). The DNA of the CDR3 is TGTGCCAGTAGTACCCAGGTGGGGAGCAATCAGCCCCAGCATTTT. This codes for CASSTQVGSNQPQHF.

The DNA of the CDR3 is TGTGCCAGCAGCGGAACCGGGACTCGGGGTCGTACGCAGTATTTT. This encodes CASSGTGTRGRTQYF. The rearrangement links TRBV7-6 to TRBJ2-3; maybe TRBD2 (6 bases). CDR1 and CDR2 from the germline V gene are SGHVS and FNYEAQ. Trimming stripped 5 bases from V and 8 bases from J, with 20 bases between. This CDR3 contains 15 residues.

This chain uses TRBV6-5 with TRBJ2-7, with 7 bases that match TRBD1. CDR3 length equals 14 residues. From germline, CDR1 is MNHEY and CDR2 SVGAGI. Trimming removed 1 base from V and 4 bases from J; junction bases left unmatched: 4. The CDR3 region has the DNA TGTGCCAGCAGTTACTGGGACAGAACTTACGAGCAGTACTTC. Amino acid sequence: CASSYWDRTYEQYF.

The rearrangement joins TRBV7-2 to TRBJ2-7; the match to TRBD1 covers 9 bases. In germline, CDR1 is SGHTA, CDR2 FQGNSA. V trimming: 2 bases; J trimming: 2 bases; junction bases outside the gene matches: 7. This CDR3 region has 16 residues. CDR3 amino acids: CASSLSVGQGPYEQYF. CDR3 nucleotide sequence: TGTGCCAGCAGCTTAAGCGTGGGACAGGGACCCTACGAGCAGTACTTC.

The chain links TRBV6-1 to TRBJ2-7, with D unresolved. V lost 1 base and J 2 bases, leaving 12 bases between the germline ends. This CDR3 has 15 amino acids. In germline, CDR1 is MNHNS, CDR2 SASEGT. CDR3 sequence: CASSEGLGSPYEQYF. Written as DNA, the CDR3 is TGTGCCAGCAGTGAAGGTTTAGGTTCGCCCTACGAGCAGTACTTC.

The rearrangement uses TRBV14 and TRBJ2-2; D unresolved. CDR1 is SGHDN, CDR2 FVKESK, per germline. The V and J ends lost 4 bases and 5 bases respectively, with 11 bases between them. The CDR3 extends over 14 amino acids. CDR3 sequence: CASSRLRVTGELFF. CDR3 nucleotide sequence: TGTGCCAGCAGCCGCTTAAGGGTTACCGGGGAGCTGTTTTTT.

The chain links TRBV4-3 to TRBJ2-7; TRBD1 matches 10 bases. This CDR3 is built from 16 residues. The V gene's germline CDR1 is LGHNA and CDR2 YSLEER. V was pared by 3 bases and J by 6 bases, with 11 bases of the junction left unmatched. The CDR3 DNA reads TGCGCCAGCAGCCACGGGACAGGGGTCTACCTCAGCGAGCAGTACTTC. This sequence encodes CASSHGTGVYLSEQYF.

A single count supports this clone. This sample also contains other DNA sequences that code for the same CDR3. The chain uses TRBV5-1 and TRBJ2-7; 7 bases align to TRBD2. CDR1 SGHRS and CDR2 YFSETQ come from the germline V gene. J lost 0 bases, V lost 6 bases, and 6 bases had no gene match. The length of the CDR3 is 14 residues. The CDR3 loop reads CASTSGGSSYEQYF. The CDR3 nucleotides are TGCGCCAGCACCTCGGGGGGAAGCTCCTACGAGCAGTACTTC. The entire variable domain, with the rest obtained from reference TRBV5-1 and TRBJ2-7, is as follows: KAGVTQTPRYLIKTRGQQVTLSCSPISGHRSVSWYQQTPGQGLQFLFEYFSETQRNKGNFPGRFSGRQFSNSRSEMNVSTLELGDSALYLCASTSGGSSYEQYFGPGTRLTVT.

The V and J genes are TRBV5-1 and TRBJ1-5; a possible D gene is TRBD1 (6 bases). The germline gives CDR1 SGHRS, CDR2 YFSETQ. Deletions cut 2 bases from V and 5 bases from J, with 8 bases between. The CDR3 covers 13 residues. The CDR3 region has the DNA TGCGCCAGCAGCTTTTCAGGGGATCAGCCCCAGCATTTT. Amino acids: CASSFSGDQPQHF.

This clone showed up just once. This rearrangement joins TRBV5-1 to TRBJ2-2, with a weak D call TRBD2 (5 bases). The CDR3 length is 16 residues. The V end was cut by 2 bases, the J end by 0 bases, with 11 bases between. The V gene's germline CDR1 is SGHRS and CDR2 YFSETQ. In DNA, the CDR3 is TGCGCCAGCAGCTTAGGCGGGCATTCGAACACCGGGGAGCTGTTTTTT. Translated: CASSLGGHSNTGELFF. The full variable domain, its missing parts supplied by reference TRBV5-1 and TRBJ2-2, is KAGVTQTPRYLIKTRGQQVTLSCSPISGHRSVSWYQQTPGQGLQFLFEYFSETQRNKGNFPGRFSGRQFSNSRSEMNVSTLELGDSALYLCASSLGGHSNTGELFFGEGSRLTVL.

This clone has a single count. The V call is TRBV4-1, the J call TRBJ1-1; possible D gene TRBD1, 6 bases. Per the germline V gene, CDR1 is MGHRA and CDR2 is YSYEKL. This CDR3 has 15 amino acids. V was trimmed by 3 bases and J by 0 bases, leaving 11 bases between them. Here the CDR3 reads CASSQGGQMNTEAFF. The CDR3 bases are TGCGCCAGCAGCCAGGGCGGACAGATGAACACTGAAGCTTTCTTT.

The chain is built from TRBV6-1 and TRBJ2-7, with D perhaps being TRBD1 or TRBD2 (5 bases each). The V end was cut by 8 bases, the J end by 4 bases, with 18 bases between. The CDR3 runs to 14 residues. Germline V lookup: CDR1 MNHNS, CDR2 SASEGT. The CDR3 loop reads CASDHSRGPYEQYF. Written as DNA, the CDR3 is TGTGCCAGCGATCATAGCCGGGGACCGTACGAGCAGTACTTC.

The chain combines TRBV19 with TRBJ2-3; D not certain. There are 17 residues in the CDR3. Germline values: CDR1 LNHDA, CDR2 SQIVND (reference sequence). V was pared by 3 bases and J by 0 bases, with 16 bases between. The CDR3 DNA reads as TGTGCCAGTAGTATGGCGTGGGCGGCGACTAGCACAGATACGCAGTATTTT. Its protein is CASSMAWAATSTDTQYF.